The T cell receptor beta chain described here comes from a study of cytomegalovirus exposure and HLA in healthy donors. On the study more broadly: A previous analysis identified 95 million to 140 million unique TCR beta sequences derived from 180 million or so T cells.

For this clone: Antigen unknown.

General observations from the study: Likely technical artifact: a cluster of highly shared sequence variants. There were 150 to 200 TCR beta chains listed as cytomegalovirus-associated. Diagnosis of cytomegalovirus status made by the classifier reportedly showed high specificity and sensitivity.

Primers: 60 Vbeta forward and 13 Jbeta reverse. Produced via immunoSEQ multiplex PCR; TCRdb's table is partial and in-frame only. The repertoire holds about 150,000 clones, roughly 79% seen once, with roughly 2.8% in the top ten. The length of the CDR3 is 12 residues. Germline-derived CDR1 and CDR2 are MDHEN and SYDVKM. Germline trimming cut 10 bases from V and 8 bases from J; bases unmatched to any gene: 6. The specimen was PBMCs. The sequence came from a young man in good health and CMV-seronegative. The chain is built from TRBV28 and TRBJ2-1; 9 nucleotides line up with TRBD2. The DNA of the CDR3 is TGTGCCATTACCGGGACTAGCTATGAGCAGTTCTTC. Translated, it gives CAITGTSYEQFF.